The clone carrying this TCR beta chain showed up just a few times. Its antigen is not identified. Germline V CDR1 and CDR2: SGHVS, FNYEAQ. The CDR3 covers 15 residues. J lost 2 bases, V lost 5 bases, and 8 bases had no gene match. The entry originates in a study of T-cell memory formation after mild COVID-19. General study results and limits: The appearance of some responding clones in pre-infection memory suggested that cross-reactive memory joined. Among clones contracting day 15 to 85, CD4/CD8 was balanced, whereas later expanders leaned CD4+.

TCRdb itself ran the 5' RACE reads through MiXCR, one entry per CDR3 protein. The data contain just over 350,000 distinct CDR3 sequences, around 14% of them seen just once; the ten biggest clones take up around 21%. The rearrangement joins TRBV7-6 to TRBJ2-7, with 8 bases that match TRBD2. The sequencing input was PBMCs or a T cell subset sorted from them (not recorded which). This receptor was obtained from a young man who had mild COVID-19 (a few samples of this study predate the infection). Cell type and time point are not known. Here the CDR3 DNA reads TGTGCCAGCAGCCCAGCAGGCGGGGGGCCCTACGAGCAGTACTTC. This codes for CASSPAGGGPYEQYF.